This TCR beta chain was observed in a study of T-cell memory formation after mild COVID-19. TCRdb reprocessed the 5' RACE reads via MiXCR and lists one record per CDR3 protein. The sample has fewer than 550,000 distinct CDR3 sequences, over 15% seen once. This clonotype has just a few counts. The length of the CDR3 is 14 residues. With V trimmed by 7 bases and J by 2 bases, 6 bases remained unmatched. Germline CDR1 is SGHTA and CDR2 is FQGNSA. The V call is TRBV7-2, the J call TRBJ2-7; TRBD2 agrees at 9 bases. Sequencing used PBMCs or a T cell subset sorted from them (not recorded which). The source of this sequence is an adult woman who had mild COVID-19 (a few samples of this study predate the infection). Cell type and time point are not known. The CDR3 DNA reads TGTGCCAGCACCGTGACTAGCGGAACCTACGAGCAGTACTTC. It is translated as CASTVTSGTYEQYF.